This TCR beta chain is drawn from a study of blood T cells in healthy people across ages. The CDR3 loop spans 11 amino acids. V was trimmed by 5 bases and J by 6 bases, leaving 10 bases between them. Germline CDR1 DFQATT, CDR2 SNEGSKA (reference sequence). Then a second PCR, running about 6 to 11 cycles, was carried out with a sample-barcoded 5' primer and a J-beta primer mix. TCRdb itself ran the 5' RACE reads through MiXCR, one entry per CDR3 protein. The table includes some 1.5 million distinct CDR3 sequences, approximately 39% detected once. The genes are TRBV20-1 and TRBJ1-1; D is undetermined. This TCR came from a woman aged 18-29 years in good health. Input material: blood. In nucleotides, the CDR3 is TGCAGTGCTCCTTGGGGATCTGAAGCTTTCTTT. Its translation: CSAPWGSEAFF.